These T cell receptor beta chains were read from a single sample in a study of control samples from healthy donors and cancer patients. This table comes from immunoSEQ multiplex PCR, and its TCRdb copy is limited to in-frame clones, with some not included. The table shows some 130,000 clones, with 90% to 95% occurring only once. The specimen sequenced was PBMCs. The receptors were gathered from a man aged 50 to 60 with head and neck cancer. CDR3s include the opening cysteine and the closing phenylalanine or tryptophan. Fields, in order: D gene, CDR3 length, V gene, J gene, CDR3 protein. D genes are given only for firm matches.

D: -
length: 12
V: TRBV6-1
J: TRBJ2-1
CDR3: CASSETLNEQFF

D: -
length: 13
V: TRBV3-1/TRBV3-2
J: TRBJ2-7
CDR3: CASSQDQTYEQYF

D: -
length: 16
V: TRBV5-4
J: TRBJ2-3
CDR3: CASSLAVGDAGNTQYF

D: TRBD1
length: 15
V: TRBV19
J: TRBJ2-3
CDR3: CASSPGQGMSDTQYF

D: -
length: 14
V: TRBV15
J: TRBJ2-7
CDR3: CATRRMISSYEQYF

D: -
length: 12
V: TRBV9
J: TRBJ2-3
CDR3: CASSLLTDTQYF

D: TRBD1
length: 14
V: TRBV28
J: TRBJ1-5
CDR3: CASRDYRGYRPQHF

D: -
length: 14
V: TRBV29-1
J: TRBJ2-3
CDR3: CSVRKLSAPDTQYF

D: TRBD1
length: 15
V: TRBV18
J: TRBJ1-2
CDR3: CASSPTGTGAYGYTF

D: TRBD2
length: 15
V: TRBV7-2
J: TRBJ2-7
CDR3: CASSRGTSGGPEQYF

D: -
length: 15
V: TRBV9
J: TRBJ1-4
CDR3: CASSVQGSTNEKLFF

D: -
length: 19
V: TRBV7-9
J: TRBJ1-1
CDR3: CASSLGVLGPKDKNTEAFF

D: TRBD1
length: 16
V: TRBV7-8
J: TRBJ2-7
CDR3: CASSLGPPTGAYEQYF

D: TRBD1
length: 14
V: TRBV4-2
J: TRBJ2-3
CDR3: CASSQGQWGDTQYF

D: TRBD2
length: 15
V: TRBV5-4
J: TRBJ2-1
CDR3: CASNRGLAGYNEQFF

D: -
length: 16
V: TRBV25-1
J: TRBJ1-2
CDR3: CASSEYGGGTNYGYTF